Presented here are 30 T cell receptor beta chains from one specimen sequenced in a study of blood T cell repertoires in COVID-19. Repertoires were generated with immunoSEQ multiplex PCR, while TCRdb's copy carries only in-frame clones and drops some. In the table there are under 450,000 clones, approximately 91% of which are singletons. The sample taken for sequencing was peripheral blood. These receptors originate from a woman in her thirties or forties with COVID-19, enrolled during active disease.

This chain links TRBV5-1 with TRBJ2-7; 7 nucleotides line up with TRBD1. CDR1 SGHRS and CDR2 YFSETQ come from the germline V gene. The CDR3 has 16 amino acids. V shed 0 bases and J 0 bases; nucleotides not matched to a gene: 6. The CDR3 region is CASSLDGDSPSYEQYF. The CDR3, as DNA: TGCGCCAGCAGCTTGGATGGGGACAGTCCCTCCTACGAGCAGTACTTC. Full variable domain (missing parts from reference TRBV5-1 and TRBJ2-7): KAGVTQTPRYLIKTRGQQVTLSCSPISGHRSVSWYQQTPGQGLQFLFEYFSETQRNKGNFPGRFSGRQFSNSRSEMNVSTLELGDSALYLCASSLDGDSPSYEQYFGPGTRLTVT.

The V gene is TRBV5-4, the J gene TRBJ2-1; possibly TRBD2 for D (5 bases). The CDR3 sequence is 17 residues long. The V gene's germline CDR1 is SGHNT and CDR2 YYREEE (reference sequence). With 4 bases removed from V and 0 bases from J, the gap between germline ends came to 17 bases. The CDR3 sequence: CASSVGGHSSSYNEQFF. CDR3 in DNA: TGTGCCAGCAGCGTCGGCGGGCACAGCAGCTCCTACAATGAGCAGTTCTTC.

The chain uses TRBV25-1 and TRBJ2-7, with 7 bases matching TRBD1. The CDR3 runs to 13 residues. V was pared by 6 bases and J by 3 bases, with 5 bases of the junction left unmatched. In germline, CDR1 is MGHDK, CDR2 SYGVNS. The CDR3: CASRRQGSYEQYF. DNA for the CDR3: TGTGCCAGCAGGCGACAGGGCAGCTACGAGCAGTACTTC.

The genes are TRBV5-5 and TRBJ2-4; 12 bases are a match to TRBD2. V dropped 0 bases and J dropped 3; count of bases not matched to a gene: 7. The CDR3 runs to 18 residues. The germline gives CDR1 SGHKS, CDR2 YYEKEE (reference sequence). The CDR3 loop reads CASSLGTSGAVGKNIQYF. CDR3 DNA: TGTGCCAGCAGCTTGGGGACTAGCGGGGCCGTAGGCAAAAACATTCAGTACTTC.

This sequence joins TRBV2 and TRBJ1-5, with 7 bases fitting TRBD1. The V segment lost 5 bases and the J segment 3 bases; nucleotides outside the gene matches: 10. The germline gives CDR1 SNHLY, CDR2 FYNNEI. The CDR3 consists of 16 residues. Here the CDR3 reads CASSSEIGQDNQPQHF. DNA for the CDR3: TGTGCCAGCAGTTCCGAAATAGGACAGGACAATCAGCCCCAGCATTTT.

The chain recombines TRBV27 with TRBJ1-2; D is uncertain. With 9 bases removed from V and 0 bases from J, the gap between germline ends came to 23 bases. Germline lookup yields CDR1 MNHEY and CDR2 SMNVEV (reference sequence). CDR3 size: 17 residues. The CDR3 loop reads CASGGSGRRASNYGYTF. In DNA form, the CDR3 reads TGTGCCAGTGGCGGGAGCGGCCGACGAGCCTCTAACTATGGCTACACCTTC.

The chain couples TRBV30 to TRBJ2-3; no reliable D call. The CDR3 has 14 amino acids. CDR1 is GTSNPN, CDR2 SVGIG, per germline (reference sequence). V was cut by 4 bases and J by 6 bases, with 17 bases left in between. CDR3 sequence (DNA): TGTGCCTGGACCCGGGTCGCGGTTGCGGATACGCAGTATTTT. Translation: CAWTRVAVADTQYF.

The chain joins TRBV11-3 to TRBJ2-1; 8 nucleotides line up with TRBD1. CDR3 size: 15 residues. CDR1 is SGHNT, CDR2 YENEEA, per germline. V lost 5 bases, J lost 0 bases, and 3 bases stayed unmatched. This chain's CDR3 is CASSHRGTSYNEQFF. CDR3 in DNA: TGTGCCAGCAGCCACAGGGGGACCTCCTACAATGAGCAGTTCTTC.

This chain uses TRBV15 with TRBJ1-6, with a tentative D call TRBD1 (6 bases). From germline, CDR1 is LNHNV and CDR2 YYDKDF (reference sequence). The CDR3 covers 17 residues. The ends were cut back, 1 base at V and 2 bases at J, with 12 bases in the middle. CDR3 nucleotides: TGTGCCACCAGCAGAGGTACAGGGTTGGCCTATAATTCACCCCTCCACTTT. It codes for CATSRGTGLAYNSPLHF.

The rearrangement joins TRBV7-2 to TRBJ1-6; the D is unclear. Per the germline V gene, CDR1 is SGHTA and CDR2 is FQGNSA. The CDR3 runs to 13 residues. V was clipped by 4 bases and J by 8 bases, with 9 bases between them. CDR3 residues: CASSSHRDSPLHF. CDR3 DNA sequence: TGTGCCAGCAGCTCACACAGAGATTCACCCCTCCACTTT.

The table lists this clone with a few counts. The chain employs TRBV9 and TRBJ1-3, with D tentatively TRBD1 (6 bases). Germline V gene lookup returns CDR1 SGDLS and CDR2 YYNGEE. The V gene lost 0 bases and the J gene lost 4 bases, with 14 bases spanning the gap. This CDR3 contains 16 residues. CDR3 sequence (DNA): TGTGCCAGCAGCGTAGCGGGGGGGCCCTCCGGAAACACCATATATTTT. It translates to CASSVAGGPSGNTIYF. Full variable domain (missing parts from reference TRBV9 and TRBJ1-3): DSGVTQTPKHLITATGQRVTLRCSPRSGDLSVYWYQQSLDQGLQFLIQYYNGEERAKGNILERFSAQQFPDLHSELNLSSLELGDSALYFCASSVAGGPSGNTIYFGEGSWLTVV.

The CDR3 loop is CASSLRSGSPFGYTF. The CDR3 nucleotides read TGCGCCAGCAGCTTGCGGTCCGGGAGCCCTTTTGGCTACACCTTC. The chain links TRBV5-1 to TRBJ1-2; no clear D gene. CDR1 and CDR2 (germline): SGHRS, YFSETQ. Trimming removed 1 base at V and 7 bases at J, with 17 bases between. CDR3 length: 15 amino acids. The full variable domain, in which reference TRBV5-1 and TRBJ1-2 provide the parts outside the CDR3, is KAGVTQTPRYLIKTRGQQVTLSCSPISGHRSVSWYQQTPGQGLQFLFEYFSETQRNKGNFPGRFSGRQFSNSRSEMNVSTLELGDSALYLCASSLRSGSPFGYTFGSGTRLTVV.

The V gene is TRBV7-9, the J gene TRBJ2-2; the match to TRBD1 covers 8 bases. Germline CDR1 is SEHNR and CDR2 is FQNEAQ (reference sequence). This CDR3 contains 15 residues. Trimming removed 5 bases from V and 6 bases from J; junction bases left unmatched: 8. For the CDR3, the DNA is TGTGCCAGCAGCCCCGGTACAGGGGGGTCCGGGGAGCTGTTTTTT. It codes for CASSPGTGGSGELFF.

CDR3 residues: CASSRSGDYEQYF. CDR3 DNA sequence: TGTGCCAGCAGCCGCAGCGGGGACTACGAGCAGTACTTC. The chain is built from TRBV3-1 (or the pseudogene TRBV3-2) and TRBJ2-7, with TRBD2 matching 7 bases. CDR3 length: 13 residues. V shed 4 bases and J 3 bases; nucleotides not matched to a gene: 3. Germline V gene data show CDR1 as LGHDT and CDR2 as YNNKEL (reference sequence).

This clone was seen only a few times. CDR3 sequence: CASSYGDVRGEQYF. CDR3 sequence (DNA): TGTGCCAGCAGCTATGGGGATGTTAGGGGCGAGCAGTACTTC. The chain couples TRBV7-9 to TRBJ2-7, with D possibly TRBD1 on 5 matching bases. Germline V gives CDR1 SEHNR, CDR2 FQNEAQ (reference sequence). The CDR3 runs to 14 residues. Trimming took 4 bases from V and 6 from J, leaving 16 bases between them.

The chain uses TRBV27 and TRBJ2-2; 7 bases line up with TRBD1. The CDR3 totals 16 residues. Germline CDR1 is MNHEY and CDR2 is SMNVEV (reference sequence). Unmatched junction bases numbered 5, after V lost 2 bases and J lost 2 bases. The CDR3 DNA reads TGTGCCAGCAGTTTACTTCGACAGGGAAACACCGGGGAGCTGTTTTTT. Protein sequence: CASSLLRQGNTGELFF.

The CDR3 DNA follows: TGCGCCAGCAGCCGGGTCAGGGGTGAGACCCAGTACTTC. Amino acid sequence: CASSRVRGETQYF. The chain is built from TRBV5-1 and TRBJ2-5, with D possibly TRBD1 on 6 matching bases. The CDR3 is made up of 13 amino acids. Germline CDR1 is SGHRS and CDR2 is YFSETQ. V lost 4 bases and J 5 bases, leaving 12 bases between the germline ends.

The chain carries TRBV7-2 and TRBJ1-6, with TRBD1 identical over 10 bases. Trimming took 2 bases from V and 7 from J; bases not matched to a gene: 5. The CDR3 runs to 16 residues. Germline CDR1 is SGHTA and CDR2 is FQGNSA. In DNA, the CDR3 is TGTGCCAGCAGCTTATACCCGGGACAGGGGAATTCACCCCTCCACTTT. Encoded protein: CASSLYPGQGNSPLHF.

The rearrangement links TRBV28 to TRBJ1-5; D might be TRBD1 (5 bases). Trimming removed 4 bases from V and 3 bases from J, with 16 bases in between. CDR1 and CDR2 (germline): MDHEN, SYDVKM. The CDR3 extends over 16 amino acids. The CDR3, as DNA: TGTGCCAGCAGTTCGAGTACCAGGGACTTCAATCAGCCCCAGCATTTT. It is translated as CASSSSTRDFNQPQHF.

A single count supports this clone. The CDR3 reads CASSLYTRLIKEEVYGYTF. CDR3 bases: TGTGCCAGCAGCTTATATACCCGACTGATAAAAGAGGAAGTCTATGGCTACACCTTC. J is TRBJ1-2 and V is TRBV13; D gene uncertain. CDR1 and CDR2 from the germline V gene are PRHDT and FYEKMQ (reference sequence). The CDR3 runs to 19 residues. Trimming took off 2 bases at V and 4 bases at J, with 26 bases between the two ends.

The chain carries TRBV28 and TRBJ1-5; 7 nucleotides match TRBD1. The CDR3 covers 16 residues. Looked up from germline, CDR1 is MDHEN and CDR2 is SYDVKM. Unmatched junction bases numbered 9, after V lost 7 bases and J lost 0 bases. The chain's CDR3 is CASTSTGTYSNQPQHF. The CDR3 DNA reads TGTGCCAGCACCTCGACAGGGACATATAGCAATCAGCCCCAGCATTTT.

The chain joins TRBV24-1 to TRBJ2-5, with 7 bases fitting TRBD2. V was clipped by 5 bases and J by 5 bases; unmatched bases: 4. This CDR3 comprises 13 residues. CDR1 and CDR2 from the germline V gene are KGHDR and SFDVKD. The CDR3 loop reads CATSVAGRETQYF. DNA of the CDR3: TGTGCCACCAGTGTAGCGGGTAGGGAGACCCAGTACTTC.

The genes are TRBV2 and TRBJ1-3; 9 positions agree with TRBD1. Germline CDR1 reads SNHLY; CDR2 reads FYNNEI. The CDR3 has 15 residues. Trimming cost V 5 bases and J 4 bases; bases outside gene matches: 6. CDR3 bases: TGTGCCAGCAGTTTCACCGGGACAGGGGGAAACACCATATATTTT. This sequence encodes CASSFTGTGGNTIYF.

The rearrangement uses TRBV30 and TRBJ1-1; 7 bases fit TRBD1. The junction had 3 bases not matched to a gene; V was cut back by 3 bases and J by 2 bases. The CDR3 length is 13 residues. Germline V gene lookup returns CDR1 GTSNPN and CDR2 SVGIG (reference sequence). The CDR3 DNA follows: TGTGCCTGGAGCGGGACAGTAAACACTGAAGCTTTCTTT. Translation: CAWSGTVNTEAFF. Complete variable domain (other parts from reference TRBV30 and TRBJ1-1): SQTIHQWPATLVQPVGSPLSLECTVEGTSNPNLYWYRQAAGRGLQLLFYSVGIGQISSEVPQNLSASRPQDRQFILSSKKLLLSDSGFYLCAWSGTVNTEAFFGQGTRLTVV.

The rearrangement uses TRBV6-5 and TRBJ2-7; 9 positions agree with TRBD2. Germline V lookup: CDR1 MNHEY, CDR2 SVGAGI. The CDR3 is 16 residues long. Germline trimming cut 4 bases from V and 1 base from J; bases unmatched to any gene: 8. The CDR3 sequence is CASSSPAGGTSYEQYF. The CDR3 DNA sequence: TGTGCCAGCAGTTCCCCAGCGGGGGGAACTTCCTACGAGCAGTACTTC.

The rearrangement uses TRBV19 and TRBJ1-6, with D perhaps matching TRBD1 (5 bases). This CDR3 has 15 amino acids. Germline assignment: CDR1 LNHDA and CDR2 SQIVND (reference sequence). With 8 bases removed from V and 5 bases from J, the gap between germline ends came to 16 bases. The CDR3 bases are TGTGCCAGTTCAACTGCGGACACCGATAATTCACCCCTCCACTTT. Residues: CASSTADTDNSPLHF.

This sequence joins TRBV6-2 or TRBV6-3 and TRBJ2-7, with 8 nucleotides matching TRBD1. The V and J ends lost 6 bases and 0 bases, in that order; junction bases with no gene match: 4. The CDR3 loop spans 14 amino acids. Germline lookup yields CDR1 MNHEY and CDR2 SVGEGT. This chain's CDR3 is CASSRTGSSYEQYF. CDR3 DNA: TGTGCCAGCAGCCGGACAGGGAGCTCCTACGAGCAGTACTTC.

The chain links TRBV6-5 to TRBJ2-2; TRBD1 matches at 7 bases. V trimming: 6 bases; J trimming: 6 bases; junction bases outside the gene matches: 10. The CDR3 consists of 15 residues. Germline loops: CDR1 MNHEY, CDR2 SVGAGI. CDR3 coding DNA: TGTGCCAGCAGACGAACGAGACAGGGCCCCGGGGAGCTGTTTTTT. This gives the protein CASRRTRQGPGELFF.

V gene TRBV3-1 (or the pseudogene TRBV3-2) combines with J gene TRBJ2-1, with D unresolved. Germline V CDR1 and CDR2: LGHDT, YNNKEL (reference sequence). V was clipped by 4 bases and J by 0 bases, with 10 bases between them. CDR3 length equals 15 residues. CDR3 sequence: CASSPRGSSYNEQFF. The CDR3 coding sequence is TGTGCCAGCAGCCCCCGAGGCAGCTCCTACAATGAGCAGTTCTTC.

This chain links TRBV19 with TRBJ2-7, with D maybe TRBD2 (6 bases). This CDR3 has 14 residues. The ends were cut back, 8 bases at V and 0 bases at J, with 14 bases in the middle. Per germline, CDR1 LNHDA and CDR2 SQIVND (reference sequence). This CDR3 reads CASSEGTGSYEQYF. CDR3 nucleotides: TGTGCCAGTTCGGAAGGGACTGGCTCCTACGAGCAGTACTTC.